This T cell receptor beta chain comes out of a study of identifying expanded T cells in peripheral blood. The study's findings and limits: Technical replicates showed about 1.1 changed clones; roughly two weeks approximately 16; four weeks 19. Approximately 2-week clone count variance significantly increased as total template count grew.

With V trimmed by 4 bases and J by 7 bases, 6 bases remained unmatched. CDR1 is SGHNT, CDR2 YENEEA, per germline. The CDR3 covers 14 residues. During the collection period, no donor immune events like infections were recorded. Repertoires were generated with immunoSEQ multiplex PCR, while TCRdb's copy carries only in-frame clones and drops some. The table records 130,000 or so clones, over 65% of them present only once. With respect to this clone: The antigen is unknown.

The sequenced sample consisted of blood. The sequence came from a person aged 18 to 75 in good health. V is TRBV11-3 and J is TRBJ2-3; 9 nucleotides match TRBD1. CDR3 coding DNA: TGTGCCAGCAGCTCTCGGACAGGGGCGAATACGCAGTATTTT. Residues: CASSSRTGANTQYF.